This TCR beta chain derives from a study of metastatic and nonmetastatic thyroid tumors. Across the study: Repertoire comparisons spanned blood and tumor or nodule tissue from malignant and benign thyroid patients.

Original methodology: The authors used CDR3 differences across clinicopathological groups to build a distant-metastasis classifier for papillary thyroid cancer. Using MiXCR, TCRdb re-called clones from the PCR reads. These V and J calls are TCRdb output, not the study's own analysis. Of roughly 19,000 clones in the sample, about 24% were seen once. No patient had received any treatment before thyroid surgery. Concerning this clone: Its antigen is currently unknown.

Points from the study as a whole: Compared with benign nodules, malignant thyroid tumors were reported to have significantly higher TCR beta diversity in both blood and tumor.

The CDR3 sequence is 15 residues long. V dropped 5 bases and J dropped 7; count of bases not matched to a gene: 9. Germline-derived CDR1 and CDR2 are MDHEN and SYDVKM. The chain has TRBV28 and TRBJ2-7, with 12 bases matching TRBD2. The sequenced sample was tumor tissue. The TCR originated in a female donor with papillary thyroid cancer or a benign thyroid nodule (not recorded which). Some clones in this sample may be carry-over from other donors' samples. This chain's CDR3 is CASSAIGTSGWEQYF. CDR3 nucleotide sequence: TGTGCCAGCAGTGCAATAGGGACTAGCGGGTGGGAGCAGTACTTC.